The entry below describes one TCR beta chain. Its specificity is not known. J lost 5 bases, V lost 2 bases, and 6 bases had no gene match. The germline V gene has CDR1 MGHRA and CDR2 YSYEKL. The CDR3 length is 14 residues. PCR was performed using 60 Vbeta and 13 Jbeta primers. Sequenced by immunoSEQ multiplex PCR; TCRdb stores in-frame clones only, minus some. Here the sample spans 200,000 to 250,000 clones, 70% to 80% being singletons. This sample stems from a study of cytomegalovirus exposure and HLA in healthy donors. Despite likely unrecorded immune exposures, the donors were nominally healthy at the time of sampling. The study, taken as a whole, reports: Associated with cytomegalovirus, according to the listing, were 170 or so TCR beta chains.

The clonotype originates from a girl aged 2-10 years in good health and CMV-seronegative. This chain connects TRBV4-1 to TRBJ2-7; 7 bases line up with TRBD1. Source material: PBMCs. In nucleotides, the CDR3 is TGCGCCAGCAGCCAACCTCGACAGGGTAACGAGCAGTACTTC. This translates into CASSQPRQGNEQYF.